Detailed here is one T cell receptor beta chain. This sample's treatment: 15 to 20 received Ad26.COV2.S at low or high dose, single or two shots; a few received placebo; per-sample allocation not given. Sampling was performed 63 days after the first vaccine or placebo injection. Germline values: CDR1 LGHDT, CDR2 YNNKEL (reference sequence). The CDR3 runs to 14 residues. Trimming removed 5 bases from V and 0 bases from J, with 10 bases in between. Generated by immunoSEQ multiplex PCR, the TCRdb table keeps only in-frame clones and is missing some. Among about 350,000 clones listed, around 89% were seen once. This sample stems from a study of Ad26.COV2.S vaccination and SARS-CoV-2 variants. Across the whole study: Intramuscular Ad26.COV2.S doses were given once or twice, 56 days apart.

This specimen was peripheral blood, taken in a trial of Ad26.COV2.S vaccine versus placebo. The chain joins TRBV3-1 (or the pseudogene TRBV3-2) to TRBJ1-1; D is possibly TRBD1 (5 bases). This clonotype was sampled from a person aged 18-65 years who received the Ad26.COV2.S COVID-19 vaccine or a placebo. Written as DNA, the CDR3 is TGTGCCAGCAGCTCCGGGACGGTGAACACTGAAGCTTTCTTT. Protein sequence: CASSSGTVNTEAFF.